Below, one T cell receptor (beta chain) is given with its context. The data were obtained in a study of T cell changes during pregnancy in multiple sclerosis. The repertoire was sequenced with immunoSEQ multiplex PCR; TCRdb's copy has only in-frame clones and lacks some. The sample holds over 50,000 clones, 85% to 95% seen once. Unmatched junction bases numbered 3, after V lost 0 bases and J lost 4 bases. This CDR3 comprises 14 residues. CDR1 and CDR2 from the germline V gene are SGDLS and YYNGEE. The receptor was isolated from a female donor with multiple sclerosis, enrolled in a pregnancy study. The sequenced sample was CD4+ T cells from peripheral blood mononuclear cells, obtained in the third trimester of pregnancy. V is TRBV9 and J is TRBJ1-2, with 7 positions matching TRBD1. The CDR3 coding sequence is TGTGCCAGCAGCGTAGGGGGACAGACCTATGGCTACACCTTC. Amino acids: CASSVGGQTYGYTF.